One T cell receptor (beta chain) is described in this entry. What it binds is not known. The entry originates in a study of cytomegalovirus exposure and HLA in healthy donors. Broader study findings: Several of the most significant clusters were apparently associated with common viral pathogens in a later analysis.

There are 16 residues in the CDR3. Germline-derived CDR1 and CDR2 are SGHDT and YYEEEE. V gave up 4 bases and J gave up 2 bases; unmatched junction bases: 5. Primers for the PCR totalled 60 Vbeta and 13 Jbeta. Some clones are missing from TCRdb's copy, which holds only in-frame ones; the method was immunoSEQ multiplex PCR. The ten most abundant clones cover roughly 0.89% of a sample with over 200,000 clones. The J gene is TRBJ2-6, the V gene TRBV5-6, with 8 bases lining up with TRBD2. The TCR was taken from a woman in her twenties or thirties in good health and CMV-seropositive. The sample taken for sequencing was PBMCs. CDR3 sequence reads: CASSIPGGAGANVLTF. The CDR3 DNA reads TGTGCCAGCAGCATCCCGGGAGGGGCTGGGGCCAACGTCCTGACTTTC.